What follows describes a single TCR beta chain. Its recognized antigen is unknown. Per-nucleotide qualities are absent, and no much larger clonotype sits a single base away. Only healthy Caucasian donors were included. Using Miltenyi CD45RO+ enrichment and human naive T-cell isolation kits, memory (CD45RO+) and naive T cells were isolated from PBMC. The source of the sample is a study of identical twins (dated by TCRdb to between 2015 and 2016). For the wider study: The study deep-sequenced TCR alpha and beta repertoires from monozygotic twins, unrelated adults of various ages and cord blood to test whether fetal clonotypes persist. To rule out contamination, the twin experiments were replicated at different times with different library preparation protocols. Points the paper makes about the study in general: Zero-insertion analyses could be partly confounded by invariant T cells such as MAIT and iNKT, though diverse VJ usage argued against such confounding for most clonotypes. Because the same donors could not be followed over many years, the conclusions relied on cross-sectional statistical analysis. Compared with coincidental sharing between unrelated individuals, out-of-frame TCR alpha sequences shared between twins had an excess of sequences with low generation probability. A weaker excess of twin sharing was found in beta out-of-frame sequences because the signal-to-noise ratio was lowered by fewer shared sequences. Recombination models systematically underestimated out-of-frame TCR alpha sharing in monozygotic twins but agreed with sharing between unrelated individuals. Fewer insertions were carried by abundant cord blood beta clonotypes; a weaker similar trend was observed in young adult naive repertoires, while no such trend was observed in memory repertoires.

The germline V gene provides CDR1 KGHDR and CDR2 SFDVKD. V loses 10 bases of germline sequence and J loses 6 bases, and the interval between the two ends is 6 bases. Including cysteine and phenylalanine, the CDR3 has 10 amino acids. CDR3 DNA is the only sequence kept; it has 30 bases, read in frame from the first base. Receptor libraries were prepared by 5' RACE. The sequencer was an Illumina HiSeq 2000. Template switching introduced a universal primer binding site; the final cDNA contained a unique molecular identifier, enabling accurate counting of TCR cDNA molecules. First-strand cDNA for TCR alpha and beta chains was synthesized from specific primers in the conserved constant-segment region. To control for contamination, every cDNA library carried two barcodes: a SMART-Mk sample barcode plus Illumina barcodes. TruSeq adapter sequences along with Illumina sample barcodes were introduced in two successive PCR steps. The Illumina HiSeq platform was used with custom primers to sequence TCR alpha and beta cDNA libraries. The original pipeline was this. MiGEC processed the raw reads to extract unique molecular identifiers, while MiXCR was used to determine the CDR3 positions. Recombination models were inferred per individual with the repgenHMM and IGoR tools using an EM algorithm. The tcR package in R was used for shared clonotype analysis, with sharing normalized by the product of cloneset sizes. To study raw recombination without the effects of thymic and clonal selection, out-of-frame nonproductive sequences were analyzed. Starting from the raw public reads, TCRdb applied fastp trimming at Q25, assembled clones with MiXCR and retained in-frame beta chains. Identical CDR3 protein sequences are pooled into one entry, listed with their most common genes and DNA. V and J calls and clone size were set by TCRdb, not the authors. This sample gives approximately 94,000 distinct CDR3 sequences in total; under 7% of them show up just once. The top ten clones comprise approximately 12% of the sample.

The chain is encoded by TRBV24-1 joined to TRBJ2-1, with the identity of the D gene unclear. The sequence was collected from a woman aged 50 to 65 in good health. The sample was memory T cells sorted from blood. The label giving this sample's cell subset or site can be read as: CD45RO+ enriched T cells. The CDR3 corresponds to CATAANEQFF. The DNA sequence reads TGTGCCACAGCAGCCAATGAGCAGTTCTTC.